Below, 16 T cell receptor beta chains from the same sample are listed, as sequenced in a study of shared clonotypes between healthy human individuals. Naive CD8 cells comprised CD45RO-negative, CCR7-positively selected cells, excluding terminally differentiated effector memory CD45RA+ cells. The table came from immunoSEQ multiplex PCR; TCRdb's copy has only in-frame clones and leaves some out. The data show 2 million to 2.5 million clones, approximately 94% seen once. Sequencing was performed on naive CD8+ T cells sorted from blood. The origin of the receptors is a man younger than 30 in good health.

J is TRBJ2-2 and V is TRBV5-6, with TRBD2 matching 7 bases. The CDR3 runs to 17 residues. V shed 4 bases and J 2 bases; nucleotides not matched to a gene: 11. Germline lookup yields CDR1 SGHDT and CDR2 YYEEEE. This chain's CDR3 is CASSLAERGINTGELFF. CDR3 sequence (DNA): TGTGCCAGCAGCCTTGCGGAGCGGGGAATAAACACCGGGGAGCTGTTTTTT.

The chain joins TRBV9 to TRBJ2-1; D not certain. From germline, CDR1 is SGDLS and CDR2 YYNGEE. The CDR3 has 13 residues. V lost 4 bases, J lost 2 bases, and 7 bases lay in between. The chain's CDR3 is CASSPHTYNEQFF. CDR3 nucleotides: TGTGCCAGCAGCCCCCATACCTACAATGAGCAGTTCTTC.

The chain carries TRBV7-9 and TRBJ2-7; the match to TRBD2 covers 12 bases. The CDR3 spans 14 residues. V was pared by 5 bases and J by 5 bases, with 4 bases of the junction left unmatched. The germline gives CDR1 SEHNR, CDR2 FQNEAQ (reference sequence). The chain's CDR3 is CASSPTSGSHEQYF. For the CDR3, the DNA is TGTGCCAGCAGCCCGACTAGCGGGAGTCACGAGCAGTACTTC.

This clone was observed a handful of times. Other DNA variants within this sample encode the same CDR3. The chain's CDR3 is CAWSAGQGSRYGYTF. CDR3 nucleotides: TGTGCCTGGAGCGCGGGACAGGGGAGTAGGTATGGCTACACCTTC. J is TRBJ1-2 and V is TRBV30, with 10 positions matching TRBD1. With 3 bases clipped from V and 5 bases from J, the junction kept 9 bases outside the gene matches. The CDR3 is made up of 15 amino acids. From germline, CDR1 is GTSNPN and CDR2 SVGIG (reference sequence).

In the case of this clone: In the same sample, other DNA sequences code for this CDR3. The chain has TRBV9 and TRBJ1-5; no clear D. The germline V and J ends were trimmed by 2 bases and 1 base, with 7 bases remaining between them. Germline V lookup: CDR1 SGDLS, CDR2 YYNGEE. The CDR3 length is 14 residues. CDR3 sequence (DNA): TGTGCCAGCAGCGTCGACGGGAGCAATCAGCCCCAGCATTTT. This encodes CASSVDGSNQPQHF.

V usage is TRBV5-1 and J usage is TRBJ2-3; D is ambiguous. The CDR3 spans 14 residues. V lost 7 bases, J lost 2 bases, and 14 bases lay in between. Per germline, CDR1 SGHRS and CDR2 YFSETQ. The CDR3 protein is CASALWKVTDTQYF. DNA for the CDR3: TGCGCCAGCGCCCTTTGGAAGGTCACAGATACGCAGTATTTT. The full variable domain, with the rest looked up from reference TRBV5-1 and TRBJ2-3, is KAGVTQTPRYLIKTRGQQVTLSCSPISGHRSVSWYQQTPGQGLQFLFEYFSETQRNKGNFPGRFSGRQFSNSRSEMNVSTLELGDSALYLCASALWKVTDTQYFGPGTRLTVL.

The chain employs TRBV28 and TRBJ2-7, with 7 nucleotides matching TRBD1. The V segment lost 5 bases and the J segment 1 base; nucleotides outside the gene matches: 11. Germline CDR1 reads MDHEN; CDR2 reads SYDVKM. The CDR3 sequence is 16 residues long. Written as DNA, the CDR3 is TGTGCCAGCAGTGTCGACAGGGAGTCTTCGTCCTACGAGCAGTACTTC. It codes for CASSVDRESSSYEQYF.

About this clone itself: Other DNA sequences in this specimen translate into the identical CDR3. The chain has TRBV13 and TRBJ2-7; 10 bases align to TRBD1. V lost 1 base, J lost 3 bases, and 3 bases stayed unmatched. This CDR3 region has 15 residues. CDR1 PRHDT and CDR2 FYEKMQ come from the germline V gene (reference sequence). DNA of the CDR3: TGTGCCAGCAGCTTAGCAGGACAGGGGGTCTACGAGCAGTACTTC. It encodes CASSLAGQGVYEQYF.

The chain is built from TRBV27 and TRBJ1-5; the match to TRBD1 covers 8 bases. Trimming removed 5 bases from V and 4 bases from J; junction bases left unmatched: 13. There are 17 residues in the CDR3. Germline-derived CDR1 and CDR2 are MNHEY and SMNVEV (reference sequence). CDR3 coding DNA: TGTGCCAGCAGTCCTTCACAGGGGGAGAGTTGGAATCAGCCCCAGCATTTT. Its translation is CASSPSQGESWNQPQHF.

This clone appeared a single time. The same CDR3 is also encoded by other DNA sequences in this sample. The rearrangement uses TRBV4-3 and TRBJ2-1; D possibly corresponds to TRBD1 (5 bases). V was pared by 0 bases and J by 1 base, with 7 bases between. Germline assignment: CDR1 LGHNA and CDR2 YSLEER. This CDR3 spans 15 amino acids. The CDR3 DNA reads TGCGCCAGCAGCCAAGACAGGGCGTCCTACAATGAGCAGTTCTTC. Translating it yields CASSQDRASYNEQFF.

This chain links TRBV4-1 with TRBJ2-2; D not certain. Germline lookup yields CDR1 MGHRA and CDR2 YSYEKL. The V end was cut by 4 bases, the J end by 3 bases, with 6 bases between. The CDR3 is 13 residues long. CDR3 sequence (DNA): TGCGCCAGCAGCCTCGGCCACACCGGGGAGCTGTTTTTT. It specifies CASSLGHTGELFF.

In regard to this clone: Its ends do not fully match the called genes, so a read error is possible. The V gene is TRBV5-5, the J gene TRBJ2-7; 9 bases align to TRBD1. The CDR3 contains 11 residues. CDR1 SGHKS and CDR2 YYEKEE come from the germline V gene (reference sequence). The DNA for the CDR3 is TGTGCCAGCAGAAGCGGGGACAGGGAAAACTTC. This encodes CASRSGDRENF.

The chain is built from TRBV13 and TRBJ2-2, with D perhaps TRBD1 (5 bases). Per the germline V gene, CDR1 is PRHDT and CDR2 is FYEKMQ (reference sequence). CDR3 length equals 15 residues. V lost 4 bases, J lost 7 bases, and 16 bases lay in between. CDR3 bases: TGTGCCAGCAGCTGGGGCCGCTTCGGCGGCGGGGAGCTGTTTTTT. Encoded protein: CASSWGRFGGGELFF.

The CDR3, as DNA: TGTGCCAGCAGCTCGGACCCGAGCATTCAGTACTTC. Protein: CASSSDPSIQYF. V gene TRBV13 combines with J gene TRBJ2-4; D unclear. V was pared by 4 bases and J by 9 bases, with 10 bases between. CDR3 length equals 12 residues. Germline values: CDR1 PRHDT, CDR2 FYEKMQ (reference sequence).

J is TRBJ2-6 and V is TRBV27; D unresolved. Trimming shortened V by 6 bases and J by 0 bases, and 3 bases separated the two germline ends. The CDR3 contains 13 residues. The germline V gene encodes CDR1 MNHEY and CDR2 SMNVEV (reference sequence). The CDR3 nucleotides read TGTGCCAGCAGGAACTCTGGGGCCAACGTCCTGACTTTC. It yields the protein CASRNSGANVLTF.

Regarding this clone: Other DNA sequences within the sample encode an identical CDR3. The chain couples TRBV29-1 to TRBJ2-7; tentatively, D is TRBD2 (5 bases). Germline values: CDR1 SQVTM, CDR2 ANQGSEA. V lost 4 bases and J lost 3, with 10 bases in between. CDR3 length equals 12 residues. CDR3 loop: CSVGEGGYEQYF. The CDR3 region has the DNA TGCAGCGTTGGGGAAGGAGGCTACGAGCAGTACTTC.